This T cell receptor beta chain was sequenced during a study of T cells in Graves' hyperthyroidism and ophthalmopathy. CDR1 is SGHTA and CDR2 is FQGNSA in the germline V gene. V lost 1 base and J lost 2, with 7 bases in between. The CDR3 has 14 residues. TCR beta CDR3 region amplification was performed from RNA transcripts. The HTBI primer set was used in a first-round RT-PCR of the TCR CDR3. MiXCR was run by TCRdb on the multiplex PCR reads, yielding one entry per CDR3 protein. The data show hundreds of thousands of distinct CDR3 sequences, with roughly 17% seen just once and about 20% held by the top ten. At least ten counts were recorded for this clonotype. Researchers barred patients who had uncontrolled infection, other autoimmune disease, pregnancy or lactation.

The chain links TRBV7-2 to TRBJ2-3; D is unclear. The source is a woman between 18 and 29 years old with Graves' hyperthyroidism. Sequences were obtained from blood. CDR3 region: CASSLVLVTDTQYF. CDR3 nucleotides: TGTGCCAGCAGCTTAGTCCTAGTCACAGATACGCAGTATTTT.